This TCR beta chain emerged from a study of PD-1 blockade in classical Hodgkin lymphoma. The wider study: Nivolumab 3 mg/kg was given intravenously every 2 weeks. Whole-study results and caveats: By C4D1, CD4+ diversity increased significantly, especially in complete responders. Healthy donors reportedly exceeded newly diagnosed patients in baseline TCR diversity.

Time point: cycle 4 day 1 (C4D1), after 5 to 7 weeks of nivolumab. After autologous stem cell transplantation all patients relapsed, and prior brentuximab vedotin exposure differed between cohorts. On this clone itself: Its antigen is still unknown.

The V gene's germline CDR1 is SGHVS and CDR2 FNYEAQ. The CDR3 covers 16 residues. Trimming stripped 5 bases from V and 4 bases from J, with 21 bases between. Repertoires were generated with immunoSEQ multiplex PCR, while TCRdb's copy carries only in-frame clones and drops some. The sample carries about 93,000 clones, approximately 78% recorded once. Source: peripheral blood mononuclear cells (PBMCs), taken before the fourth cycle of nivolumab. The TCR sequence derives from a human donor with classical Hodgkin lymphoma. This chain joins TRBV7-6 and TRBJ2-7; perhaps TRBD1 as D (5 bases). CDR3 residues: CASSTRDRRVPYEQYF. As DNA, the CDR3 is TGTGCCAGCAGCACGCGAGACAGAAGGGTTCCATACGAGCAGTACTTC.